This TCR beta chain was found in a study of shared clonotypes between healthy human individuals. In the source study's methods: Filtering of immunoSEQ junctional sequences could not match full-length read filtering. The assay was immunoSEQ multiplex PCR, and TCRdb's table has in-frame clones only and misses some. V, J and clone size derive from that table, while D and trimming were established from the DNA sequence. The table includes about 490,000 clones, around 73% detected once. The sample taken for sequencing was PBMCs. This clonotype was sampled from a woman aged 40 to 50 in good health. Some clones in this sample may be carry-over from other donors' samples.

The CDR3 protein is CASSRDRGTYNEQFF. The CDR3 DNA is TGTGCCAGCAGCAGGGACAGGGGCACCTACAATGAGCAGTTCTTC. This chain joins TRBV11-1 and TRBJ2-1, with 10 nucleotides matching TRBD1. Germline CDR1 is SGHAT and CDR2 is FQDESV (reference sequence). V lost 5 bases and J lost 2; bases outside the gene matches: 3. This CDR3 comprises 15 residues.